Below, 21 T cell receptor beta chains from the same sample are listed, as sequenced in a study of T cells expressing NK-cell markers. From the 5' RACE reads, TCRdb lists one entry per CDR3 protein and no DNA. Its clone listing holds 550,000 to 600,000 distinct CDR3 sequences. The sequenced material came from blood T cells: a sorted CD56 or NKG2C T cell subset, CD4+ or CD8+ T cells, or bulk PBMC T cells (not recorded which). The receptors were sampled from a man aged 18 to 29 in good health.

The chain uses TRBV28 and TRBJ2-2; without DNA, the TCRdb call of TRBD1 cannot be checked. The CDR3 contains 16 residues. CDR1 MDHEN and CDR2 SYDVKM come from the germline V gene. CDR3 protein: CASGYPGTTYTGELFF.

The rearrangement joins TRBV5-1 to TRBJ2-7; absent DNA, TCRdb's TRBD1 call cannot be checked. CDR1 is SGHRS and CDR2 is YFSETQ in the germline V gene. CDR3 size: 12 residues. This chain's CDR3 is CASRGGLNEQYF.

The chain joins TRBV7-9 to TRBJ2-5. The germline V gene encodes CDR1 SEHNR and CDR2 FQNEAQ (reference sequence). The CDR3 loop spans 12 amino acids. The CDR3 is CASSLMSETQYF.

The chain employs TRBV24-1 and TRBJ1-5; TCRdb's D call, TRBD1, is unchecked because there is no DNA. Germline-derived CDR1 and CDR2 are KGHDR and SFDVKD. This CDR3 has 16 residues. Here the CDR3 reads CATSDRGLGGHQPQHF.

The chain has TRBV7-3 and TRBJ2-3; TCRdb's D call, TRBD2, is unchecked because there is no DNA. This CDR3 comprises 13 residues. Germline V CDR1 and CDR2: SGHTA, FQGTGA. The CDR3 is CASSFGQGPTQYF.

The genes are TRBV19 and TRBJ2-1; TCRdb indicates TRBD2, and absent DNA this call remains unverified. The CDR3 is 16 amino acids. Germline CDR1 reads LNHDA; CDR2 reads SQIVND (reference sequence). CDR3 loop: CASSSTRAPSYNEQFF. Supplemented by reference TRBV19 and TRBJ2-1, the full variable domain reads DGGITQSPKYLFRKEGQNVTLSCEQNLNHDAMYWYRQDPGQGLRLIYYSQIVNDFQKGDIAEGYSVSREKKESFPLTVTSAQKNPTAFYLCASSSTRAPSYNEQFFGPGTRLTVL.

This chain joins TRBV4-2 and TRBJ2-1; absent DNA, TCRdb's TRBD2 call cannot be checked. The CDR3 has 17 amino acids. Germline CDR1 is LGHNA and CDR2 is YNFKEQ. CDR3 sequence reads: CASSPHLFRGSNNEQFF.

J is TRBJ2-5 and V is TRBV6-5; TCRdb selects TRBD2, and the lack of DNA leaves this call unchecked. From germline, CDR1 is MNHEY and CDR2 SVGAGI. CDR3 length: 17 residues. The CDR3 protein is CASSYYSLAGGSETQYF.

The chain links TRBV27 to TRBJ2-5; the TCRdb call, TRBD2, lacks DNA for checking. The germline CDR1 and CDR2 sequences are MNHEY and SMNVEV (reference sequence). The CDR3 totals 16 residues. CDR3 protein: CASSLISTAGAETQYF.

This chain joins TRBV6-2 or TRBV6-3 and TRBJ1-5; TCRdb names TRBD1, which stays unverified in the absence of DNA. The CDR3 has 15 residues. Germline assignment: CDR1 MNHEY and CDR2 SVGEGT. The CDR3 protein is CASSTGEWGNQPQHF.

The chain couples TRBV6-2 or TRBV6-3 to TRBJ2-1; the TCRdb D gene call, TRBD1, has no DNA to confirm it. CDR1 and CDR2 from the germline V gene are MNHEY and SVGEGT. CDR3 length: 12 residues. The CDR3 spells CASRQGPGEQFF.

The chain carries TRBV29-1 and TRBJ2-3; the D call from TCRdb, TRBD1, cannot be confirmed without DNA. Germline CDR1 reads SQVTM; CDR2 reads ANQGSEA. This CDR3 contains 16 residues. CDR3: CSVEDRMGQGSDTQYF.

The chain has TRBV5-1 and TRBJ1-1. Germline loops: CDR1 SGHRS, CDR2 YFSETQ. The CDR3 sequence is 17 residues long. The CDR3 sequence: CASSLAPSVGMNTEAFF.

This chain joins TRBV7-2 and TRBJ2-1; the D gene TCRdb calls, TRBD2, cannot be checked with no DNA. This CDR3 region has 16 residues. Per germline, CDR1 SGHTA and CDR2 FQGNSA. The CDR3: CASSLGSGLGSNEQFF.

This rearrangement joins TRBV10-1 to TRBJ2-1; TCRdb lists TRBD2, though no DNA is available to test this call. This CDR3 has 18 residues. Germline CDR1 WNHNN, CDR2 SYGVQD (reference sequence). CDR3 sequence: CASSAGLAGDYSYNEQFF.

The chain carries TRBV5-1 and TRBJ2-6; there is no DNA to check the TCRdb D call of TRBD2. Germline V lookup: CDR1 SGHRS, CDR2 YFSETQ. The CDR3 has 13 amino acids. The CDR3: CASSFGTDNVLTF. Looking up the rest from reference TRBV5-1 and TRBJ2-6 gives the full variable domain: KAGVTQTPRYLIKTRGQQVTLSCSPISGHRSVSWYQQTPGQGLQFLFEYFSETQRNKGNFPGRFSGRQFSNSRSEMNVSTLELGDSALYLCASSFGTDNVLTFGAGSRLTVL.

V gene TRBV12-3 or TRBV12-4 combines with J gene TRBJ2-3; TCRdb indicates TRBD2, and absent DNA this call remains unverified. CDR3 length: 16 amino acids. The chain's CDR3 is CASSFESGSGRDTQYF.

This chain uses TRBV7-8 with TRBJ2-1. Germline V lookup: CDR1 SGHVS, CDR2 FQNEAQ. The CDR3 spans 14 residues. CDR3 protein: CASSSPGLHNEQFF.

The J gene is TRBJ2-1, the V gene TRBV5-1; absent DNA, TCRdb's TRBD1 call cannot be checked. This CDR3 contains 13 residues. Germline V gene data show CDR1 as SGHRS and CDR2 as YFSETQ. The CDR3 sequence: CASSGAPDSPKFF.

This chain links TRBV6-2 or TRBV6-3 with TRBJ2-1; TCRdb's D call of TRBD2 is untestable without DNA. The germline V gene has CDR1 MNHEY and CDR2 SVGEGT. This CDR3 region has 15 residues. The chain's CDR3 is CASTGRVAVYNEQFF.

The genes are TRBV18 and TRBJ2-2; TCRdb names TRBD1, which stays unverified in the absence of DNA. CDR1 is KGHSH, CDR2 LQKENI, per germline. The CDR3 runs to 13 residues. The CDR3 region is CASSQEDRAELFF.